This is a list of T cell receptor beta chains from one sample in a study of cytomegalovirus exposure and HLA in healthy donors. This table comes from immunoSEQ multiplex PCR, and its TCRdb copy is limited to in-frame clones, with some not included. The sample contains 180,000 or so clones, around 80% of which appear only once. The sequencing sample was made of PBMCs. The receptors stem from a woman aged 30 to 39 in good health and CMV-seronegative. The CDR3 runs from the conserved cysteine through the conserved F or W. Each record gives: D gene, clone size, J gene, V gene, CDR3 DNA, CDR3 protein. A D gene is named only where the DNA matches it firmly. Some rows have no size entry. The others give once, few or many, or a class for an expanded clone.

d_call: TRBD1; clone_size: -; j_call: TRBJ1-2; v_call: TRBV6-6; cdr3_nt: TGTGCCAGCACCCAAGTACAGGGGGCTAACTATGGCTACACCTTC; cdr3_aa: CASTQVQGANYGYTF
d_call: -; clone_size: -; j_call: TRBJ2-7; v_call: TRBV21-1; cdr3_nt: TGTGCCAGCAGCAAAGGCCGAACTGACAGGGACTACGAGCAGTACTTC; cdr3_aa: CASSKGRTDRDYEQYF
d_call: -; clone_size: -; j_call: TRBJ2-7; v_call: TRBV6-6; cdr3_nt: TGTGCCAGCAGTTACAGGGGCGAGAGCGAGCAGTACTTC; cdr3_aa: CASSYRGESEQYF
d_call: TRBD1; clone_size: -; j_call: TRBJ2-7; v_call: TRBV9; cdr3_nt: TGTGCCAGCAGCGCAGGGGGCACGTTCTACGAGCAGTACTTC; cdr3_aa: CASSAGGTFYEQYF
d_call: -; clone_size: -; j_call: TRBJ1-5; v_call: TRBV25-1; cdr3_nt: TGTGCCGAGAGGGGACAAGGTGGGCCCCAGCATTTT; cdr3_aa: CAERGQGGPQHF
d_call: -; clone_size: -; j_call: TRBJ2-3; v_call: TRBV30; cdr3_nt: TGTGCCTGGAGTGTAATGGGCATAACTTACACAGATACGCAGTATTTT; cdr3_aa: CAWSVMGITYTDTQYF
d_call: -; clone_size: -; j_call: TRBJ2-3; v_call: TRBV4-3; cdr3_nt: TGCGCCAGCAGCCAAGCGGCGGGTAGGCCCGCCACGCAGTATTTT; cdr3_aa: CASSQAAGRPATQYF
d_call: -; clone_size: -; j_call: TRBJ2-3; v_call: TRBV6-4; cdr3_nt: TGTGCCAGCAGCTCCGGGGGGCCAGATACGCAGTATTTT; cdr3_aa: CASSSGGPDTQYF
d_call: TRBD2; clone_size: -; j_call: TRBJ2-1; v_call: TRBV5-1; cdr3_nt: TGCGCCAGCAGCTTGGGGGGGACTAGCGGGGCCGAGCAGTTCTTC; cdr3_aa: CASSLGGTSGAEQFF
d_call: TRBD1; clone_size: -; j_call: TRBJ2-7; v_call: TRBV4-2; cdr3_nt: TGTGCCAGCAGCCAAACCGGGACAGGTACCTACGAGCAGTACTTC; cdr3_aa: CASSQTGTGTYEQYF
d_call: TRBD2; clone_size: -; j_call: TRBJ2-1; v_call: TRBV5-1; cdr3_nt: TGCGCCAGCAGCCCCCCGACTAGCGGCGATGAGCAGTTCTTC; cdr3_aa: CASSPPTSGDEQFF
d_call: TRBD2; clone_size: -; j_call: TRBJ2-3; v_call: TRBV7-6; cdr3_nt: TGTGCCAGCAGCATATCTAGCGGGGGGGCCGTAGATACGCAGTATTTT; cdr3_aa: CASSISSGGAVDTQYF
d_call: -; clone_size: -; j_call: TRBJ1-6; v_call: TRBV5-8; cdr3_nt: TGTGCCAGCAGCTCTCTCAGTTTCTCACCCCTCCACTTT; cdr3_aa: CASSSLSFSPLHF
d_call: -; clone_size: -; j_call: TRBJ2-1; v_call: TRBV29-1; cdr3_nt: TGCAGCGTTGGACAGCTAGACAATGAGCAGTTCTTC; cdr3_aa: CSVGQLDNEQFF
d_call: -; clone_size: -; j_call: TRBJ1-2; v_call: TRBV10-3; cdr3_nt: TGTGCCATCAGCCCCGCGGTGATGGGAGATGGCTACACCTTC; cdr3_aa: CAISPAVMGDGYTF
d_call: -; clone_size: few; j_call: TRBJ1-6; v_call: TRBV19; cdr3_nt: TGTGCCAGTAGTATAACAGGGAAGGATTCACCCCTCCACTTT; cdr3_aa: CASSITGKDSPLHF
d_call: TRBD2; clone_size: once; j_call: TRBJ2-7; v_call: TRBV7-2; cdr3_nt: TGTGCCAGCAGCTTAATTTGGGGTGCGGGGGGGCCGAGGTACGAGCAGTACTTC; cdr3_aa: CASSLIWGAGGPRYEQYF
d_call: TRBD2; clone_size: -; j_call: TRBJ2-7; v_call: TRBV10-3; cdr3_nt: TGTGCCATCAGTGAGTCGACTAGCGGGGGGGGTCGCCCCTACGAGCAGTACTTC; cdr3_aa: CAISESTSGGGRPYEQYF
d_call: -; clone_size: -; j_call: TRBJ1-2; v_call: TRBV11-2; cdr3_nt: TGTGCCAGCAGTCGGTCCGGGATCAACTATGGCTACACCTTC; cdr3_aa: CASSRSGINYGYTF
d_call: TRBD2; clone_size: -; j_call: TRBJ2-5; v_call: TRBV11-2; cdr3_nt: TGTGCCAGCAGCTTAGGCGGGACTAGCGGGGTTGAGACCCAGTACTTC; cdr3_aa: CASSLGGTSGVETQYF
d_call: -; clone_size: -; j_call: TRBJ1-2; v_call: TRBV5-1; cdr3_nt: TGCGCCAGCAGCTTGGCCGACGGGGGGCCTAACTATGGCTACACCTTC; cdr3_aa: CASSLADGGPNYGYTF
d_call: TRBD1; clone_size: -; j_call: TRBJ1-1; v_call: TRBV30; cdr3_nt: TGTGCCTGGAGTGTACAGGGGATGGGAGCTTTCTTT; cdr3_aa: CAWSVQGMGAFF
d_call: -; clone_size: -; j_call: TRBJ1-1; v_call: TRBV12-5; cdr3_nt: TGTGCTAGTGGGCGAACAGGGTTGGGGATGAACACTGAAGCTTTCTTT; cdr3_aa: CASGRTGLGMNTEAFF
d_call: -; clone_size: -; j_call: TRBJ1-2; v_call: TRBV2; cdr3_nt: TGTGCCAGCAGCGGACAGACCACCTATGGCTACACCTTC; cdr3_aa: CASSGQTTYGYTF
d_call: TRBD1; clone_size: few; j_call: TRBJ1-1; v_call: TRBV19; cdr3_nt: TGTGCCAGTAGTGGACAGGGTAACACTGAAGCTTTCTTT; cdr3_aa: CASSGQGNTEAFF
d_call: -; clone_size: -; j_call: TRBJ2-7; v_call: TRBV5-1; cdr3_nt: TGCGCCAGCAGCCCCCAGGGGACACTTACCTACGAGCAGTACTTC; cdr3_aa: CASSPQGTLTYEQYF
d_call: TRBD1; clone_size: -; j_call: TRBJ1-2; v_call: TRBV7-2; cdr3_nt: TGTGCCAGCAGCCCGCCCTGGCCTTGGGACAGAGCTAACTATGGCTACACCTTC; cdr3_aa: CASSPPWPWDRANYGYTF
d_call: TRBD2; clone_size: -; j_call: TRBJ2-5; v_call: TRBV30; cdr3_nt: TGTGCCTGGAGGGGGACTAGCGGGGGCCGGGTGACTCAGTACTTC; cdr3_aa: CAWRGTSGGRVTQYF
d_call: -; clone_size: few; j_call: TRBJ1-1; v_call: TRBV19; cdr3_nt: TGTGCCAGTCGGAGGGCGGGGAGGAGCACTGAAGCTTTCTTT; cdr3_aa: CASRRAGRSTEAFF
d_call: -; clone_size: -; j_call: TRBJ1-6; v_call: TRBV4-3; cdr3_nt: TGCGCCAGCAGCCAAGCCGGGTCATGGGGAGCCAATTCACCCCTCCACTTT; cdr3_aa: CASSQAGSWGANSPLHF
d_call: TRBD1; clone_size: -; j_call: TRBJ1-5; v_call: TRBV7-2; cdr3_nt: TGTGCCAGCACGAGACAGGGTTCTAGCAATCAGCCCCAGCATTTT; cdr3_aa: CASTRQGSSNQPQHF
d_call: TRBD2; clone_size: once; j_call: TRBJ2-7; v_call: TRBV19; cdr3_nt: TGTGCCAGTAGTATACTCGCTAGCGGCTACGAGCAGTACTTC; cdr3_aa: CASSILASGYEQYF
d_call: TRBD1; clone_size: -; j_call: TRBJ2-5; v_call: TRBV10-2; cdr3_nt: TGCGCCAGTGGACAGGGGTACCAAGAGACCCAGTACTTC; cdr3_aa: CASGQGYQETQYF
d_call: -; clone_size: few; j_call: TRBJ1-1; v_call: TRBV10-1; cdr3_nt: TGCGCCAGCAGTGATCATGGGGCAAAAGCTTTCTTT; cdr3_aa: CASSDHGAKAFF
d_call: -; clone_size: once; j_call: TRBJ2-3; v_call: TRBV29-1; cdr3_nt: TGCAGCGCTGGGACTCTCGGCACAGATACGCAGTATTTT; cdr3_aa: CSAGTLGTDTQYF
d_call: TRBD1; clone_size: once; j_call: TRBJ1-5; v_call: TRBV15; cdr3_nt: TGTGCCACCAGCAGCCGGGACAGGGGTGTAATTGGCAATCAGCCCCAGCATTTT; cdr3_aa: CATSSRDRGVIGNQPQHF
d_call: TRBD2; clone_size: few; j_call: TRBJ2-7; v_call: TRBV27; cdr3_nt: TGTGCCAGCAGAACGGGACTAGCGGGGGGCCCCTCCTACGAGCAGTACTTC; cdr3_aa: CASRTGLAGGPSYEQYF
d_call: TRBD1; clone_size: -; j_call: TRBJ1-1; v_call: TRBV6-1; cdr3_nt: TGTGCCAGCAGCCAAGGACAGGGGAGGACTAAAGCTTTCTTT; cdr3_aa: CASSQGQGRTKAFF
d_call: TRBD1; clone_size: few; j_call: TRBJ1-1; v_call: TRBV18; cdr3_nt: TGTGCCAGCTCACCAGTGGACAGGGGGCTCACTGAAGCTTTCTTT; cdr3_aa: CASSPVDRGLTEAFF
d_call: TRBD2; clone_size: -; j_call: TRBJ2-2; v_call: TRBV11-1; cdr3_nt: TGTGCCAGCAGCCCCGGGGGGCTAGCGGGGCTCCCCGGGGAGCTGTTTTTT; cdr3_aa: CASSPGGLAGLPGELFF
d_call: -; clone_size: -; j_call: TRBJ1-2; v_call: TRBV5-8; cdr3_nt: TGTGCCAGCAGCTCGACACAGGGAGATTGGGGTCATGGCTACACCTTC; cdr3_aa: CASSSTQGDWGHGYTF
d_call: -; clone_size: -; j_call: TRBJ1-1; v_call: TRBV9; cdr3_nt: TGTGCCAGCAGCGAAGGGGGTAACACTGAAGCTTTCTTT; cdr3_aa: CASSEGGNTEAFF
d_call: TRBD2; clone_size: -; j_call: TRBJ2-7; v_call: TRBV5-4; cdr3_nt: TGTGCCAGCAGCTTGGGACTAGCGGGGAGCTCCTACGAGCAGTACTTC; cdr3_aa: CASSLGLAGSSYEQYF
d_call: TRBD1; clone_size: -; j_call: TRBJ2-7; v_call: TRBV15; cdr3_nt: TGTGCCACCAGTAGGGGACAGGGAATACGAGAGCAGTACTTC; cdr3_aa: CATSRGQGIREQYF
d_call: TRBD1; clone_size: once; j_call: TRBJ1-6; v_call: TRBV6-5; cdr3_nt: TGTGCCAGCAGCCGGCAGGGGGCTGATTCACCCCTCCACTTT; cdr3_aa: CASSRQGADSPLHF
d_call: -; clone_size: -; j_call: TRBJ1-2; v_call: TRBV18; cdr3_nt: TGTGCCAGCTCACCAAACAGGGCCCTCTATGGCTACACCTTC; cdr3_aa: CASSPNRALYGYTF
d_call: -; clone_size: once; j_call: TRBJ2-3; v_call: TRBV4-3; cdr3_nt: TGCGCCAGCAGCCAAGATCTTCCCGGGGGAGCAGATACGCAGTATTTT; cdr3_aa: CASSQDLPGGADTQYF
d_call: -; clone_size: -; j_call: TRBJ1-1; v_call: TRBV4-2; cdr3_nt: TGTGCCAGCAGGCCCAAGGGGGAGTTCACTGAAGCTTTCTTT; cdr3_aa: CASRPKGEFTEAFF
d_call: -; clone_size: few; j_call: TRBJ1-5; v_call: TRBV7-2; cdr3_nt: TGTGCCAGCAGCATTTTAGGGGATCAGCCCCAGCATTTT; cdr3_aa: CASSILGDQPQHF
d_call: -; clone_size: -; j_call: TRBJ2-7; v_call: TRBV5-8; cdr3_nt: TGTGCCACCAAGAAGCGGTTTCAGGACGAGCAGTACTTC; cdr3_aa: CATKKRFQDEQYF
d_call: -; clone_size: -; j_call: TRBJ1-5; v_call: TRBV21-1; cdr3_nt: TGTGCCAGCAGGGCGCGACAGGGAATGAGGCAGCCCCAGCATTTT; cdr3_aa: CASRARQGMRQPQHF
d_call: -; clone_size: -; j_call: TRBJ1-6; v_call: TRBV2; cdr3_nt: TGTGCCAGCAGGGACAGATTACAATCTTATAATTCACCCCTCCACTTT; cdr3_aa: CASRDRLQSYNSPLHF
d_call: TRBD2; clone_size: -; j_call: TRBJ2-5; v_call: TRBV6-6; cdr3_nt: TGTGCCAGCAGTCTAGCGGGGGGCACCCAAGAGACCCAGTACTTC; cdr3_aa: CASSLAGGTQETQYF
d_call: -; clone_size: -; j_call: TRBJ1-1; v_call: TRBV5-1; cdr3_nt: TGCGCCAGCACCCTGAGGGCAGGGAGGGCGAACACTGAAGCTTTCTTT; cdr3_aa: CASTLRAGRANTEAFF
d_call: -; clone_size: few; j_call: TRBJ1-1; v_call: TRBV10-2; cdr3_nt: TGCGCCAGCGGGCCCATGTCAGCTTCAGAAGCTTTCTTT; cdr3_aa: CASGPMSASEAFF
d_call: -; clone_size: -; j_call: TRBJ2-7; v_call: TRBV6-1; cdr3_nt: TGTGCCAGCAGCAAGGGGGAGGGGCACGAGCAGTACTTC; cdr3_aa: CASSKGEGHEQYF
d_call: TRBD2; clone_size: once; j_call: TRBJ2-7; v_call: TRBV28; cdr3_nt: TGTGCCAGCCGGGACCCGGGGGGGCAGTACTTC; cdr3_aa: CASRDPGGQYF